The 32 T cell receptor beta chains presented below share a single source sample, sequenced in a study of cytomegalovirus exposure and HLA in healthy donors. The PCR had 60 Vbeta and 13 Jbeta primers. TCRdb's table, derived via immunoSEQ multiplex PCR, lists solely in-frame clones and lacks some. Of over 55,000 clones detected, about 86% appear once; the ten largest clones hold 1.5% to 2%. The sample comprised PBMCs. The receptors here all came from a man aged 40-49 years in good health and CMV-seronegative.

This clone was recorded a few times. The chain's CDR3 is CASSYAGDRGSYEQYF. The CDR3 DNA reads as TGTGCCAGCAGCTACGCCGGGGACAGGGGCTCCTACGAGCAGTACTTC. The chain combines TRBV6-5 with TRBJ2-7, with TRBD1 matching 10 bases. The CDR3 spans 16 residues. J was trimmed by 0 bases and V by 6 bases; bases with no gene match: 8. CDR1 is MNHEY and CDR2 is SVGAGI in the germline V gene.

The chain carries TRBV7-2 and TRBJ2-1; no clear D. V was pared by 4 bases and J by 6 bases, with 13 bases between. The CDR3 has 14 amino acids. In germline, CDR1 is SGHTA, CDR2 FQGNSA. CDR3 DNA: TGTGCCAGCAGCTCACCCTCCTGGCTCAATGAGCAGTTCTTC. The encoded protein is CASSSPSWLNEQFF.

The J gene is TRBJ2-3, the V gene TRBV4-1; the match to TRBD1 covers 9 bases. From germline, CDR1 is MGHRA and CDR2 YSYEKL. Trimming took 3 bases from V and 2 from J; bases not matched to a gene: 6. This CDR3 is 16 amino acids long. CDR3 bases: TGCGCCAGCAGCCATCGGACAGGGGATGCCACAGATACGCAGTATTTT. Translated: CASSHRTGDATDTQYF.

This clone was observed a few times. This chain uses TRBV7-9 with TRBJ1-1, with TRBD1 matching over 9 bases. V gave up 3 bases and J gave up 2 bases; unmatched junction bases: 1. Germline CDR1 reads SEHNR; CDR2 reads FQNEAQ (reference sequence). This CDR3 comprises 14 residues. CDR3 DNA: TGTGCCAGCAGCTTGACAGGGGGAAACACTGAAGCTTTCTTT. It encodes CASSLTGGNTEAFF.

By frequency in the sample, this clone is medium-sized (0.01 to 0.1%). CDR3 residues: CASSDSSGGAVNEQFF. CDR3 in DNA: TGTGCCAGCAGTGACTCAAGCGGGGGGGCCGTCAATGAGCAGTTCTTC. The genes are TRBV6-4 and TRBJ2-1; TRBD2 agrees at 10 bases. The CDR3 has 16 amino acids. V shed 0 bases and J 6 bases; nucleotides not matched to a gene: 5. Germline CDR1 reads MRHNA; CDR2 reads SNTAGT.

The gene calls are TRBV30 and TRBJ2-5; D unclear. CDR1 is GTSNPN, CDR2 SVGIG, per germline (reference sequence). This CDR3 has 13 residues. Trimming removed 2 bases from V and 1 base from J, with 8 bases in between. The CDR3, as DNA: TGTGCCTGGAGTCTGCGGCGCCAAGAGACCCAGTACTTC. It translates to CAWSLRRQETQYF.

The CDR3 bases are TGCGCCAGCAGCCAAGACCGCGGGACGAACACTGAAGCTTTCTTT. Translation gives CASSQDRGTNTEAFF. The chain joins TRBV4-1 to TRBJ1-1, with D possibly being TRBD1 (5 bases). Trimming stripped 0 bases from V and 1 base from J, with 9 bases between. The V gene's germline CDR1 is MGHRA and CDR2 YSYEKL. The CDR3 runs to 15 residues.

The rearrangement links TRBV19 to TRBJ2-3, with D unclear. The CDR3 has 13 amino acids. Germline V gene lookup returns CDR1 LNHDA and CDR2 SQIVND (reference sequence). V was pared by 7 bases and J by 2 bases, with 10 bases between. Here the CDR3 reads CASKRALTDTQYF. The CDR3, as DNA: TGTGCCAGTAAGAGAGCCCTCACAGATACGCAGTATTTT.

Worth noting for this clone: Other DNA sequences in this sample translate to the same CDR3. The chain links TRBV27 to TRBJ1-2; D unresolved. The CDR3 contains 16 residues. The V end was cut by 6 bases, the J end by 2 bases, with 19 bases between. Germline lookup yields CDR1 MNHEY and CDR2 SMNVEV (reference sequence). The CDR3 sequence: CASSDNRPAGNYGYTF. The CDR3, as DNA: TGTGCCAGCAGCGACAACCGACCCGCGGGAAACTATGGCTACACCTTC.

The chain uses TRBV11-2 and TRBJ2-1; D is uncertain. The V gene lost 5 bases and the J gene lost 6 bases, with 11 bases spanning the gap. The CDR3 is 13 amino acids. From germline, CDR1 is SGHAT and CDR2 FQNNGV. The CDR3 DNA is TGTGCCAGCAGCGCCCACATCTCCAATGAGCAGTTCTTC. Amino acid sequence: CASSAHISNEQFF.

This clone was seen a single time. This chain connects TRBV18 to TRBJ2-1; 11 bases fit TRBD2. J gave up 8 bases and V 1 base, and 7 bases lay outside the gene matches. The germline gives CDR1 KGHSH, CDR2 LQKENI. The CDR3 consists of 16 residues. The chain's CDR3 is CASSPLSGGALHEQFF. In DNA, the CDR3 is TGTGCCAGCTCACCACTTAGCGGGGGGGCCTTGCATGAGCAGTTCTTC.

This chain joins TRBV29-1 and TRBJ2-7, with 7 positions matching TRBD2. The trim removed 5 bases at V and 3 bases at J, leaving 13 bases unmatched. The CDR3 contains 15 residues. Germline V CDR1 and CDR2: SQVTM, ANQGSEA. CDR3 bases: TGCAGCGTTAGGGCAGGGACTACTCAAAACTACGAGCAGTACTTC. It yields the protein CSVRAGTTQNYEQYF.

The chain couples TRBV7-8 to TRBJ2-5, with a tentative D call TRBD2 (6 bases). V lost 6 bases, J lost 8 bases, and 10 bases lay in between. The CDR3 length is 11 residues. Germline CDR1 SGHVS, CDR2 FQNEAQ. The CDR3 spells CASREGETQYF. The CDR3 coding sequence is TGTGCCAGCAGGGAGGGAGAAACCCAGTACTTC.

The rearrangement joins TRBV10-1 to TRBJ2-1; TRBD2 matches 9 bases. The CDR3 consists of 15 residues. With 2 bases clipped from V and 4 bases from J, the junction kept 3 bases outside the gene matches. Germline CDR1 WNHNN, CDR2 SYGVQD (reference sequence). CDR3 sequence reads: CASSERSGGYNEQFF. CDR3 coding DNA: TGCGCCAGCAGTGAGCGGAGCGGGGGGTACAATGAGCAGTTCTTC.

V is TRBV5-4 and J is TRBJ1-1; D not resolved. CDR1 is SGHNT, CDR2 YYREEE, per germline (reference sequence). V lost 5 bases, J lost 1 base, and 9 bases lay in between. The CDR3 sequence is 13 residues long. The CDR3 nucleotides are TGTGCCAGCAGGTGGGAGAGGAACACTGAAGCTTTCTTT. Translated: CASRWERNTEAFF.

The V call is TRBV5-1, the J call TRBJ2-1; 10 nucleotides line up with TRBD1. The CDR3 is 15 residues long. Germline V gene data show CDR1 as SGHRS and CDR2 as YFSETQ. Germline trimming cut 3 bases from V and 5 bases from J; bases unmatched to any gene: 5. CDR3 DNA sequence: TGCGCCAGCAGCTCCCGGGACAGGGGTCACAATGAGCAGTTCTTC. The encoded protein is CASSSRDRGHNEQFF.

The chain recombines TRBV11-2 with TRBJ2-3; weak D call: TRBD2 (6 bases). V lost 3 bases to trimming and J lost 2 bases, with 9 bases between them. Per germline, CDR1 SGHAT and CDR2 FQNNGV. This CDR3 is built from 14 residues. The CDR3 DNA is TGTGCCAGCAGCTTGGGCGGGGACACAGATACGCAGTATTTT. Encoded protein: CASSLGGDTDTQYF.

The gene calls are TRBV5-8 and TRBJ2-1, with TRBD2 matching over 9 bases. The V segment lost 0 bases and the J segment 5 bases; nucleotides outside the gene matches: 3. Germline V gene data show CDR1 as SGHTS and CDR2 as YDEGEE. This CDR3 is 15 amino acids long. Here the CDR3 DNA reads TGTGCCAGCAGCTTGGGGACTAGCGCCGACAATGAGCAGTTCTTC. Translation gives CASSLGTSADNEQFF.

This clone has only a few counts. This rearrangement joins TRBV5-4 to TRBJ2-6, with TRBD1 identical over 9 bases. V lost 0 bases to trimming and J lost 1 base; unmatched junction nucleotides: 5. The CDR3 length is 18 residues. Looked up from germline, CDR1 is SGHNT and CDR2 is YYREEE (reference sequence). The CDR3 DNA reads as TGTGCCAGCAGCTTGGTGGGGACAGGGCCTTCTGGGGCCAACGTCCTGACTTTC. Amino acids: CASSLVGTGPSGANVLTF.

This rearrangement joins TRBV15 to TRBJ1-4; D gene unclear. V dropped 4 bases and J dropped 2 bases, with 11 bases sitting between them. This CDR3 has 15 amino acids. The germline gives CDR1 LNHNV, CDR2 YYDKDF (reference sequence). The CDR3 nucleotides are TGTGCCACCAGCAAAATACGGGTCACTAATGAAAAACTGTTTTTT. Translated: CATSKIRVTNEKLFF.

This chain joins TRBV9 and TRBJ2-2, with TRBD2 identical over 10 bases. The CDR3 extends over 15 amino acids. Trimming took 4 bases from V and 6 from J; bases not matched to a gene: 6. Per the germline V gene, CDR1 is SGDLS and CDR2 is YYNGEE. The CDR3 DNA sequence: TGTGCCAGCAGCTATAGCGGGGGGCCGGCCGGGGAGCTGTTTTTT. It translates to CASSYSGGPAGELFF.

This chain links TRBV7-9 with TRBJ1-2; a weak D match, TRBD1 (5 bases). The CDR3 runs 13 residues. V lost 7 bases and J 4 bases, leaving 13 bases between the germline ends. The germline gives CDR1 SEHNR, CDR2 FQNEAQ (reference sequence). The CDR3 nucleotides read TGTGCCAGCACCAAAGACAGATCCTATGGCTACACCTTC. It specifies CASTKDRSYGYTF.

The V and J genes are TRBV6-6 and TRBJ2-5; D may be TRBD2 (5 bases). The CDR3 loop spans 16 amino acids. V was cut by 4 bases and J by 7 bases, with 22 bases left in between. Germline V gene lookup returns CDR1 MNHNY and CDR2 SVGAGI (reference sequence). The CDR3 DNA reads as TGTGCCAGCAGTTCCACACCTCCGGGGAGCCGGGGGACCCAGTACTTC. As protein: CASSSTPPGSRGTQYF.

This CDR3 reads CASSPGGGYGYTF. The CDR3, as DNA: TGTGCCAGTAGTCCAGGGGGCGGTTATGGCTACACCTTC. The V and J genes are TRBV19 and TRBJ1-2; 8 bases line up with TRBD1. This CDR3 spans 13 amino acids. Germline CDR1 is LNHDA and CDR2 is SQIVND (reference sequence). Trimming cost V 5 bases and J 5 bases; bases outside gene matches: 4.

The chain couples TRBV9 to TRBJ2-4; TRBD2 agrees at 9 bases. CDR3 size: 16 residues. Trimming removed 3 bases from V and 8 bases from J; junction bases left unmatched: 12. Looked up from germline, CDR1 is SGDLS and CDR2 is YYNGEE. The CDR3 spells CASSGTSSGEGDIQYF. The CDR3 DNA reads TGTGCCAGCAGCGGAACTTCTAGCGGGGAGGGTGACATTCAGTACTTC.

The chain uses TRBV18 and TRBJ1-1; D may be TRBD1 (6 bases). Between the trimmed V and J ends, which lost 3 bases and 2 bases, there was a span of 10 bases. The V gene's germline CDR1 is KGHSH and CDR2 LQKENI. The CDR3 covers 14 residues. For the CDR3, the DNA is TGTGCCAGCTCACCGACAGGAGTTAACACTGAAGCTTTCTTT. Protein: CASSPTGVNTEAFF.

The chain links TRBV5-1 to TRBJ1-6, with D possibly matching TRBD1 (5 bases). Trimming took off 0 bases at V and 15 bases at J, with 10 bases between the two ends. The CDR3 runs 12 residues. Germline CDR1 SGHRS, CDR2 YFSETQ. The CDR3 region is CASSLEGGGLHF. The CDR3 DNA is TGCGCCAGCAGCTTGGAGGGCGGGGGCCTCCACTTT.

The CDR3 DNA reads TGTGCCAGCAGTTTAATAATCGGGAATCAGCCCCAGCATTTT. It specifies CASSLIIGNQPQHF. The V call is TRBV28, the J call TRBJ1-5, with D uncertain. Looked up from germline, CDR1 is MDHEN and CDR2 is SYDVKM. This CDR3 comprises 14 residues. V shed 2 bases and J shed 4 bases, with 9 bases lying between them. Full variable domain (rest looked up from reference TRBV28 and TRBJ1-5): DVKVTQSSRYLVKRTGEKVFLECVQDMDHENMFWYRQDPGLGLRLIYFSYDVKMKEKGDIPEGYSVSREKKERFSLILESASTNQTSMYLCASSLIIGNQPQHFGDGTRLSIL.

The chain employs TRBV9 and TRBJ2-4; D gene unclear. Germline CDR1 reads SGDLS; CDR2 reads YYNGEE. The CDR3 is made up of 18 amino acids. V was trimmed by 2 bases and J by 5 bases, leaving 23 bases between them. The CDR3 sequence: CASSVPVSSVQDQNIQYF. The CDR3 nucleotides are TGTGCCAGCAGCGTTCCAGTAAGTTCCGTCCAGGATCAAAACATTCAGTACTTC.

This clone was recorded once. The CDR3 reads CAWSFGHPNYGYTF. For the CDR3, the DNA is TGTGCCTGGAGTTTCGGACATCCTAACTATGGCTACACCTTC. V gene TRBV30 combines with J gene TRBJ1-2; D is possibly TRBD1 (5 bases). Between the trimmed V and J ends, which lost 2 bases and 0 bases, there was a span of 10 bases. There are 14 residues in the CDR3. Germline CDR1 and CDR2: GTSNPN and SVGIG (reference sequence).

CDR3 sequence reads: CASSLGTGGLYGYTF. In DNA, the CDR3 is TGTGCCAGCAGCCTCGGGACAGGGGGCCTCTATGGCTACACCTTC. The V call is TRBV11-2, the J call TRBJ1-2; 12 bases are shared with TRBD1. J lost 4 bases, V lost 5 bases, and 5 bases had no gene match. The CDR3 covers 15 residues. Germline V lookup: CDR1 SGHAT, CDR2 FQNNGV.

The CDR3 DNA is TGCGCCAGCAGCCACGGGACTAGCGGGGGGGGAGAAGAGACCCAGTACTTC. Protein sequence: CASSHGTSGGGEETQYF. This chain links TRBV5-1 with TRBJ2-5; 16 nucleotides agree with TRBD2. This CDR3 is 17 amino acids long. V trimming: 4 bases; J trimming: 3 bases; junction bases outside the gene matches: 6. Germline V gives CDR1 SGHRS, CDR2 YFSETQ.